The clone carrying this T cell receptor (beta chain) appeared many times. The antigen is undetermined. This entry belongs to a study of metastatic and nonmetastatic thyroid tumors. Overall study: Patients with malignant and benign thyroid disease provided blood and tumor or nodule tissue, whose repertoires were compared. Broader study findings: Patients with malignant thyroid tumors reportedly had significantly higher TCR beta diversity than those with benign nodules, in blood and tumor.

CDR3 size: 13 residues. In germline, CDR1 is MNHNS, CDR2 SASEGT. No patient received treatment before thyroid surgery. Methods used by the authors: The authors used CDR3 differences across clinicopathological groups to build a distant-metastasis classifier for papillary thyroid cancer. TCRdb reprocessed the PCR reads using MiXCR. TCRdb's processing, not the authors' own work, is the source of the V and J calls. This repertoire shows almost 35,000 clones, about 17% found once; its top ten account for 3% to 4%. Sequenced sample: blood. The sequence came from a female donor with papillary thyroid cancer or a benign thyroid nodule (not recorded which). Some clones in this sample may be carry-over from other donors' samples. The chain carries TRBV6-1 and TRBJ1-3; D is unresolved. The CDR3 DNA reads TGTGCGGTAACGTCGGTAGCTGGAAACACCATATATTTT. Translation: CAVTSVAGNTIYF.